The following is a T cell receptor (beta chain) sequence with its context. This specimen comes from a study of early T cells in non-severe SARS-CoV-2 infection. On the study more broadly: Chains from this unsorted whole-blood bulk RNA could not be paired.

Attachment of unique molecular identifiers was made to individual cDNA molecules. A single record per CDR3 protein comes from TCRdb applying MiXCR to the 5' RACE reads. The data hold more than 65,000 distinct CDR3 sequences, with 4% to 6% observed a single time. This CDR3 comprises 13 residues. Trimming removed 2 bases from V and 4 bases from J, with 9 bases in between. Germline V gene data show CDR1 as DFQATT and CDR2 as SNEGSKA (reference sequence). This chain links TRBV20-1 with TRBJ1-5, with D perhaps TRBD1 (6 bases). Sequenced material: whole blood, taken at baseline. The sequence was collected from an adult who was a healthcare worker with PCR-confirmed SARS-CoV-2 infection or an uninfected control (not recorded which). The donor label of this sample is uncertain. Written as DNA, the CDR3 is TGCAGTGCTAGAAAAGGGGGGAATCAGCCCCAGCATTTT. As protein: CSARKGGNQPQHF.